This note documents a single T cell receptor (beta chain) sequence. Its antigen remains unknown. The germline V gene encodes CDR1 KGHSH and CDR2 LQKENI. This CDR3 region has 14 residues. Trimming left V 6 bases short and J 8 bases short, with 17 bases between. This sample was taken from a study of T-cell memory formation after mild COVID-19. Study-wide context: Across donors, TCR clusters were largely donor specific. The study, taken as a whole, reports: Chiefly within CM and EM were the contracting CD4+ clones; CD8+ ones were within EMRA. Nothing showed for sure that second-wave clones peaking on day 37 were SARS-CoV-2 specific.

One entry per CDR3 protein results from TCRdb running MiXCR on the 5' RACE reads. The table has 290,000 or so distinct CDR3 sequences, around 19% seen once; the top ten hold over 20%. The chain uses TRBV18 and TRBJ2-4, with D hard to call. The sample comprised PBMCs or a T cell subset sorted from them (not recorded which). This receptor was taken from a man aged 18 to 29 who had mild COVID-19 (a few samples of this study predate the infection). Cell type and time point are not known. Here the CDR3 reads CASSPRYGRYIQYF. CDR3 DNA: TGTGCCAGCTCCCCTCGATATGGCAGATACATTCAGTACTTC.